The present TCR beta chain was sequenced within a study of long-term antiretroviral therapy in people with HIV. About the study: Samples from the earliest time points predate the 2015 immediate-ART recommendation by about a decade.

Samples were assayed with immunoSEQ v3.0 at survey level. Sequencing of each sample targeted roughly 35,000-55,000 T-cell genomes. Produced via immunoSEQ multiplex PCR; TCRdb's table is partial and in-frame only. The table includes about 19,000 clones, 79% detected once. The CDR3 totals 15 residues. The ends lost 2 bases at V and 2 bases at J; junction bases unmatched: 5. Germline CDR1 and CDR2: SGHAT and FQNNGV. Regarding the study as a whole: In HIV, the repertoires covered a tighter span of CDR3 lengths than in controls.

This clone occurred once. Its antigen is not known. This TCR was recovered from a man aged 18 to 30 with HIV. This specimen was unsorted PBMCs, taken at the start of antiretroviral therapy, before treatment. The chain has TRBV11-2 and TRBJ2-7; 8 nucleotides line up with TRBD1. Written as DNA, the CDR3 is TGTGCCAGCAGCTTACAGAGGGACAGGCCCTACGAGCAGTACTTC. This sequence encodes CASSLQRDRPYEQYF.